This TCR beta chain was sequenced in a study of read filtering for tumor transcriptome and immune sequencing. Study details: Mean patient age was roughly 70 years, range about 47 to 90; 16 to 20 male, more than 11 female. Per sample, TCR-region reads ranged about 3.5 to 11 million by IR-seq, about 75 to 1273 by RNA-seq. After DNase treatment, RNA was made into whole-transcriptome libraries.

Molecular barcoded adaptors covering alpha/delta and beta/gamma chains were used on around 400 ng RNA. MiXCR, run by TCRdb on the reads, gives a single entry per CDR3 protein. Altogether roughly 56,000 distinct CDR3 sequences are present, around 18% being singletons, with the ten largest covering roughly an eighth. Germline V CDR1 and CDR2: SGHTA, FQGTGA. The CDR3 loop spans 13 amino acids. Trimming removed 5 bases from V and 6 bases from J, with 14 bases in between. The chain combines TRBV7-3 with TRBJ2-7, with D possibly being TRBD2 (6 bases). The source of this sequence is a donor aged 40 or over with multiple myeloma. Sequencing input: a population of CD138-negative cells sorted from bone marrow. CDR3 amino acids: CASSPTDYAEQYF. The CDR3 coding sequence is TGTGCCAGCAGCCCCACGGACTACGCCGAGCAGTACTTC.